Below are 27 T cell receptor beta chains sequenced from a single sample in a study of blood T cell repertoires in COVID-19. Sequencing was performed with immunoSEQ multiplex PCR; in TCRdb, only in-frame clones are kept and a portion is missing. The sample yields around 260,000 clones, approximately 82% seen once. Sequencing used peripheral blood. The receptors come from a man between 60 and 75 years old who had recovered from COVID-19.

The rearrangement uses TRBV6-5 and TRBJ1-6, with D unresolved. Trimming removed 5 bases from V and 7 bases from J, with 15 bases in between. Germline V lookup: CDR1 MNHEY, CDR2 SVGAGI. The CDR3 totals 15 residues. Here the CDR3 reads CASSQTGGENSPLHF. The CDR3 nucleotides are TGTGCCAGCAGTCAGACTGGCGGGGAGAATTCACCCCTCCACTTT.

The chain carries TRBV12-3 or TRBV12-4 and TRBJ2-7; the match to TRBD2 covers 11 bases. J lost 1 base, V lost 9 bases, and 2 bases had no gene match. The CDR3 consists of 13 residues. The CDR3 bases are TGTGCCAGTAGCGGGAGGGATTCCTACGAGCAGTACTTC. It encodes CASSGRDSYEQYF.

The J gene is TRBJ2-7, the V gene TRBV30; D is perhaps TRBD1 (6 bases). Germline CDR1 reads GTSNPN; CDR2 reads SVGIG (reference sequence). Trimming took 0 bases from V and 7 from J, leaving 16 bases between them. CDR3 length: 14 amino acids. In DNA, the CDR3 is TGTGCCTGGAGTGTAAGTGGGGCCCAGGGGGAGCAGTACTTC. It translates to CAWSVSGAQGEQYF.

The chain recombines TRBV3-1 (or the pseudogene TRBV3-2) with TRBJ2-1; 10 bases fit TRBD1. Germline assignment: CDR1 LGHDT and CDR2 YNNKEL (reference sequence). The CDR3 spans 16 residues. J gave up 3 bases and V 1 base, and 3 bases lay outside the gene matches. CDR3 DNA: TGTGCCAGCAGCCAAGGATGGACAGGGGGCTACAATGAGCAGTTCTTC. Its translation: CASSQGWTGGYNEQFF.

The V call is TRBV7-9, the J call TRBJ1-2; D is unclear. The V and J ends lost 1 base and 8 bases respectively, with 17 bases between them. The CDR3 runs to 15 residues. Germline assignment: CDR1 SEHNR and CDR2 FQNEAQ (reference sequence). CDR3 coding DNA: TGTGCCAGCAGCTTAGAGGTCACGACACGAGTAGGCTACACCTTC. Protein sequence: CASSLEVTTRVGYTF.

The chain carries TRBV7-2 and TRBJ2-2, with TRBD2 as a possible D gene (6 bases). The germline V and J ends were trimmed by 5 bases and 5 bases, with 9 bases remaining between them. Germline CDR1 reads SGHTA; CDR2 reads FQGNSA. The CDR3 runs 13 residues. In DNA, the CDR3 is TGTGCCAGCAGCGTTCGGGGGACCGGGGAGCTGTTTTTT. Its protein is CASSVRGTGELFF.

V gene TRBV5-1 combines with J gene TRBJ1-3; D gene ambiguous. Per the germline V gene, CDR1 is SGHRS and CDR2 is YFSETQ. V shed 0 bases and J shed 0 bases, with 4 bases lying between them. There are 14 residues in the CDR3. CDR3 loop: CASSLALSGNTIYF. CDR3 in DNA: TGCGCCAGCAGCTTGGCCCTCTCTGGAAACACCATATATTTT. Based on the CDR3 plus reference TRBV5-1 and TRBJ1-3, the full variable domain is KAGVTQTPRYLIKTRGQQVTLSCSPISGHRSVSWYQQTPGQGLQFLFEYFSETQRNKGNFPGRFSGRQFSNSRSEMNVSTLELGDSALYLCASSLALSGNTIYFGEGSWLTVV.

This clone was found a few times. V gene TRBV7-8 combines with J gene TRBJ2-5, with D perhaps TRBD1 (6 bases). Germline V gene data show CDR1 as SGHVS and CDR2 as FQNEAQ. CDR3 length: 15 amino acids. V lost 7 bases to trimming and J lost 1 base, with 16 bases between them. The CDR3 is CASNMNQGSQETQYF. CDR3 in DNA: TGTGCCAGCAATATGAACCAGGGGTCCCAAGAGACCCAGTACTTC.

The V and J genes are TRBV7-6 and TRBJ2-3, with D maybe TRBD1 (6 bases). Germline lookup yields CDR1 SGHVS and CDR2 FNYEAQ. The CDR3 extends over 15 amino acids. V was pared by 5 bases and J by 2 bases, with 14 bases between. CDR3: CASSRDIVFTDTQYF. In nucleotides, the CDR3 is TGTGCCAGCAGCCGGGACATCGTTTTCACAGATACGCAGTATTTT.

V and J are TRBV3-1 (or the pseudogene TRBV3-2) and TRBJ2-7, with 7 nucleotides matching TRBD1. The V gene end was trimmed by 0 bases and the J gene end by 1 base; junction bases not matched to a gene: 3. CDR1 is LGHDT and CDR2 is YNNKEL in the germline V gene (reference sequence). This CDR3 region has 15 residues. The CDR3 reads CASSQDPGGSYEQYF. Written as DNA, the CDR3 is TGTGCCAGCAGCCAAGATCCAGGGGGATCCTACGAGCAGTACTTC.

This clone has only one observation. The gene calls are TRBV19 and TRBJ1-4; the match to TRBD1 covers 8 bases. Germline lookup yields CDR1 LNHDA and CDR2 SQIVND (reference sequence). This CDR3 comprises 16 residues. The V and J ends lost 10 bases and 5 bases, in that order; junction bases with no gene match: 15. The CDR3: CATGTGEYDYNEKLFF. CDR3 sequence (DNA): TGTGCCACCGGGACAGGCGAATATGATTACAATGAAAAACTGTTTTTT.

This rearrangement joins TRBV27 to TRBJ2-7, with D possibly being TRBD2 (5 bases). CDR3 length: 11 amino acids. Germline V lookup: CDR1 MNHEY, CDR2 SMNVEV (reference sequence). The ends were cut back, 5 bases at V and 7 bases at J, with 9 bases in the middle. The chain's CDR3 is CASSGREEQYF. DNA of the CDR3: TGTGCCAGCAGTGGAAGGGAGGAGCAGTACTTC.

This clone appeared once. The CDR3 coding sequence is TGTGCCAGCAGCACCCGGGAATACACCGGGGAGCTGTTTTTT. As protein: CASSTREYTGELFF. J is TRBJ2-2 and V is TRBV7-9; possible D gene TRBD2, 5 bases. This CDR3 is 14 amino acids long. Germline V CDR1 and CDR2: SEHNR, FQNEAQ (reference sequence). V was clipped by 5 bases and J by 3 bases, with 10 bases between them.

The chain links TRBV4-2 to TRBJ2-5; D not resolved. This CDR3 comprises 14 residues. Per germline, CDR1 LGHNA and CDR2 YNFKEQ. Trimming left V 5 bases short and J 5 bases short, with 15 bases between. CDR3 region: CASSNLPQYETQYF. DNA of the CDR3: TGTGCCAGCAGCAACTTGCCACAGTATGAGACCCAGTACTTC.

The chain carries TRBV5-1 and TRBJ1-4; 8 nucleotides align to TRBD1. Germline CDR1 SGHRS, CDR2 YFSETQ. The V gene end was trimmed by 1 base and the J gene end by 6 bases; junction bases not matched to a gene: 8. The CDR3 consists of 16 residues. This CDR3 reads CASSLQDRARDEKLFF. The CDR3 region has the DNA TGCGCCAGCAGCTTGCAGGACAGGGCGAGAGATGAAAAACTGTTTTTT. Supplemented by reference TRBV5-1 and TRBJ1-4, the full variable domain reads KAGVTQTPRYLIKTRGQQVTLSCSPISGHRSVSWYQQTPGQGLQFLFEYFSETQRNKGNFPGRFSGRQFSNSRSEMNVSTLELGDSALYLCASSLQDRARDEKLFFGSGTQLSVL.

As to this clone: The sample has other DNA sequences that encode this CDR3 too. The V gene is TRBV6-5, the J gene TRBJ1-5; D uncertain. V shed 6 bases and J shed 0 bases, with 9 bases lying between them. This CDR3 is 14 amino acids long. CDR1 and CDR2 (germline): MNHEY, SVGAGI. CDR3 region: CASRTGYSNQPQHF. Written as DNA, the CDR3 is TGTGCCAGCAGGACGGGATATAGCAATCAGCCCCAGCATTTT.

The rearrangement joins TRBV7-9 to TRBJ2-7; maybe TRBD2 (5 bases). With 5 bases removed from V and 4 bases from J, the gap between germline ends came to 9 bases. The CDR3 spans 12 residues. CDR1 SEHNR and CDR2 FQNEAQ come from the germline V gene (reference sequence). The CDR3, as DNA: TGTGCCAGCAGCCCCACTAGTTACGAGCAGTACTTC. Residues: CASSPTSYEQYF.

The gene calls are TRBV19 and TRBJ1-5, with a possible D match to TRBD1 (6 bases). V was pared by 7 bases and J by 7 bases, with 20 bases between. The CDR3 is 15 residues long. The germline V gene encodes CDR1 LNHDA and CDR2 SQIVND (reference sequence). This chain's CDR3 is CASTAPGGRGQPQHF. The CDR3 DNA is TGTGCCAGTACCGCGCCTGGGGGAAGGGGGCAGCCCCAGCATTTT. Complete variable domain (other parts from reference TRBV19 and TRBJ1-5): DGGITQSPKYLFRKEGQNVTLSCEQNLNHDAMYWYRQDPGQGLRLIYYSQIVNDFQKGDIAEGYSVSREKKESFPLTVTSAQKNPTAFYLCASTAPGGRGQPQHFGDGTRLSIL.

The chain joins TRBV28 to TRBJ2-7, with D perhaps matching TRBD2 (6 bases). CDR3 length equals 14 residues. Deletions cut 8 bases from V and 6 bases from J, with 20 bases between. In germline, CDR1 is MDHEN, CDR2 SYDVKM. The CDR3 protein is CASHRGVRASEQYF. In DNA, the CDR3 is TGTGCCAGCCACCGCGGGGTCCGCGCGTCCGAGCAGTACTTC.

This chain uses TRBV7-9 with TRBJ2-6; D remains ambiguous. Germline-derived CDR1 and CDR2 are SEHNR and FQNEAQ (reference sequence). The ends were cut back, 5 bases at V and 2 bases at J, with 4 bases in the middle. This CDR3 has 13 residues. CDR3 sequence: CASSQAGANVLTF. CDR3 in DNA: TGTGCCAGCAGCCAGGCTGGGGCCAACGTCCTGACTTTC.

This clone was seen just once. This chain connects TRBV7-9 to TRBJ1-2, with 11 bases identical to TRBD1. J was trimmed by 8 bases and V by 5 bases; bases with no gene match: 7. This CDR3 has 14 residues. Per the germline V gene, CDR1 is SEHNR and CDR2 is FQNEAQ (reference sequence). This CDR3 is CASSRDRGMLGYTF. DNA for the CDR3: TGTGCCAGCAGCCGGGACAGGGGGATGTTGGGCTACACCTTC.

The rearrangement uses TRBV19 and TRBJ2-3; D possibly corresponds to TRBD2 (7 bases). V lost 5 bases and J lost 0, with 12 bases in between. The CDR3 length is 15 residues. Per the germline V gene, CDR1 is LNHDA and CDR2 is SQIVND (reference sequence). In nucleotides, the CDR3 is TGTGCCAGTAGTGATGGGGGGGCTAGCACAGATACGCAGTATTTT. Translation: CASSDGGASTDTQYF. Full variable domain (remainder filled in from reference TRBV19 and TRBJ2-3): DGGITQSPKYLFRKEGQNVTLSCEQNLNHDAMYWYRQDPGQGLRLIYYSQIVNDFQKGDIAEGYSVSREKKESFPLTVTSAQKNPTAFYLCASSDGGASTDTQYFGPGTRLTVL.

The chain employs TRBV19 and TRBJ2-7; 10 positions agree with TRBD2. Unmatched junction bases numbered 6, after V lost 1 base and J lost 3 bases. CDR1 and CDR2 (germline): LNHDA, SQIVND (reference sequence). The CDR3 runs 16 residues. CDR3 amino acids: CASSIGTLAGVYEQYF. For the CDR3, the DNA is TGTGCCAGTAGTATAGGAACGCTAGCGGGAGTCTACGAGCAGTACTTC.

V is TRBV5-6 and J is TRBJ1-6; D is ambiguous. The CDR3 is 14 residues long. Trimming removed 1 base at V and 10 bases at J, with 12 bases between. Looked up from germline, CDR1 is SGHDT and CDR2 is YYEEEE. Here the CDR3 DNA reads TGTGCCAGCAGCTTGCGAGGGTTAGGCTCACCCCTCCACTTT. Its translation: CASSLRGLGSPLHF.

The V gene is TRBV2, the J gene TRBJ2-2; maybe TRBD1 (6 bases). The CDR3 is made up of 15 amino acids. Trimming took off 6 bases at V and 1 base at J, with 12 bases between the two ends. Germline V lookup: CDR1 SNHLY, CDR2 FYNNEI. CDR3 sequence (DNA): TGTGCCAGCAGAGCCGGGACACTGAACACCGGGGAGCTGTTTTTT. Residues: CASRAGTLNTGELFF.

This chain links TRBV5-6 with TRBJ1-6, with D possibly being TRBD1 (6 bases). In germline, CDR1 is SGHDT, CDR2 YYEEEE. The CDR3 contains 15 residues. The V end lost 6 bases, the J end lost 4 bases, and 14 bases lay between the germline ends. CDR3 DNA: TGTGCCAGCAAGGGCTGGACAGAATATAATTCACCCCTCCACTTT. It specifies CASKGWTEYNSPLHF. The whole variable domain, remainder taken from reference TRBV5-6 and TRBJ1-6, is DAGVTQSPTHLIKTRGQQVTLRCSPKSGHDTVSWYQQALGQGPQFIFQYYEEEERQRGNFPDRFSGHQFPNYSSELNVNALLLGDSALYLCASKGWTEYNSPLHFGNGTRLTVT.

The gene calls are TRBV7-2 and TRBJ1-2; TRBD1 aligns across 8 bases. There are 16 residues in the CDR3. From germline, CDR1 is SGHTA and CDR2 FQGNSA. V lost 0 bases and J lost 4; bases outside the gene matches: 7. CDR3 protein: CASSLAGTGNSYGYTF. CDR3 nucleotide sequence: TGTGCCAGCAGCTTAGCGGGGACAGGAAACAGCTATGGCTACACCTTC.